This T cell receptor (beta chain) was retrieved from a study of T cell clonotyping in hematopoietic cell transplantation. Data came from immunoSEQ multiplex PCR; TCRdb stores just in-frame clones and leaves some out. The data show roughly 1,800 clones, approximately 73% seen once. This clone was recorded a few times. No antigen is known for it. Germline V gene lookup returns CDR1 LNHDA and CDR2 SQIVND (reference sequence). V lost 8 bases and J lost 6; bases outside the gene matches: 8. The CDR3 loop spans 13 amino acids. The study's findings and limits: Higher Inverse Simpson Index values in graft donor and pretransplant recipient predicted broader posttransplant TCR diversity. Few recipient clonotypes overlapped donors; over 95% were de novo at given depth.

Specimen: peripheral blood mononuclear cells. This TCR derives from a man between 25 and 39 years old in good health. Some clones in this sample may be carry-over from other donors' samples. The chain combines TRBV19 with TRBJ2-7, with TRBD2 identical over 9 bases. In nucleotides, the CDR3 is TGTGCCAGTGGACTAGCGAGGTACGGCGAGCAGTACTTC. This gives the protein CASGLARYGEQYF.